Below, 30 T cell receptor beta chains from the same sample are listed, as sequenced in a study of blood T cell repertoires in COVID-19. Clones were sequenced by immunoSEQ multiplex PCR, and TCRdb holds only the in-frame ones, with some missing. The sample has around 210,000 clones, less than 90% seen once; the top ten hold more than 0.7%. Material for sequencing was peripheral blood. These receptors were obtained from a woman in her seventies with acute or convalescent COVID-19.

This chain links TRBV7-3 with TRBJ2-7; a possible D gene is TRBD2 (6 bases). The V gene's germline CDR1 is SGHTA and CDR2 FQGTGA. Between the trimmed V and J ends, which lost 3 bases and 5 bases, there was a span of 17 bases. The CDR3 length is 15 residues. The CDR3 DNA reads TGTGCCAGCAGCTTGGAGGGAAGAAGGGGCGACGAGCAGTACTTC. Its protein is CASSLEGRRGDEQYF.

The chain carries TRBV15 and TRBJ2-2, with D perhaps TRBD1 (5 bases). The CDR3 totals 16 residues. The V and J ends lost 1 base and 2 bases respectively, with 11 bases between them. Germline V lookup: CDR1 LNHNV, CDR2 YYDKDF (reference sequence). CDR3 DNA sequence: TGTGCCACCAGCAGAGGACCCGACAGAAACACCGGGGAGCTGTTTTTT. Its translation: CATSRGPDRNTGELFF.

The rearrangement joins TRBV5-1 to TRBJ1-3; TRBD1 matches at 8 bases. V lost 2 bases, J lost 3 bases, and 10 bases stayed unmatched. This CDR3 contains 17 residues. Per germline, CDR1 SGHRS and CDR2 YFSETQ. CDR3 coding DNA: TGCGCCAGCAGCTTAAGTGCAGGGGGCGGCCTTGGAAACACCATATATTTT. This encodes CASSLSAGGGLGNTIYF.

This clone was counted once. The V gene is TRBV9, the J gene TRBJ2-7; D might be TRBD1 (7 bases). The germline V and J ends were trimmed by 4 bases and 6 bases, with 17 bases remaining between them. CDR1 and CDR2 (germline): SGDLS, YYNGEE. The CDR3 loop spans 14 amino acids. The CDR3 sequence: CASSPTRGVSEQYF. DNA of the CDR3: TGTGCCAGCAGCCCCACCAGGGGGGTGAGCGAGCAGTACTTC.

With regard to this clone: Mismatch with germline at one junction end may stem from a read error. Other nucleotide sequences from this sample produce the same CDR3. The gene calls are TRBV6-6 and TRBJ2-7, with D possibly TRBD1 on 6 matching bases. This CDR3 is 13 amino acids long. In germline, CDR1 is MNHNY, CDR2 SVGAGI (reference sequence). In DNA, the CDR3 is TGCGCCAGCAGCCAAGACAGGTCTTACGAGCAGTACTTC. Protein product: CASSQDRSYEQYF.

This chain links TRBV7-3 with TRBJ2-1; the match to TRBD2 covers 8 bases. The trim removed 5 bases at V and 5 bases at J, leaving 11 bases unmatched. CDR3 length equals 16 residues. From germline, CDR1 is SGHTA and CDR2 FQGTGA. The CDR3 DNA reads TGTGCCAGCAGCCTCTCCGGGACTAGATCCCACAATGAGCAGTTCTTC. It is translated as CASSLSGTRSHNEQFF. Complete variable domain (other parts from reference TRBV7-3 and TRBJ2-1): GAGVSQTPSNKVTEKGKYVELRCDPISGHTALYWYRQSLGQGPEFLIYFQGTGAADDSGLPNDRFFAVRPEGSVSTLKIQRTERGDSAVYLCASSLSGTRSHNEQFFGPGTRLTVL.

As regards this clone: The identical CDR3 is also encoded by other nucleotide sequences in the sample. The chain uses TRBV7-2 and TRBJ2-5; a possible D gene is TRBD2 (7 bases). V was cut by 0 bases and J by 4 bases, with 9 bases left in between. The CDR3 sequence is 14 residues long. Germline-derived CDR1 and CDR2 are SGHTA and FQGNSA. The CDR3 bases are TGTGCCAGCAGCTTAGCGGGAGGGGGAGAGACCCAGTACTTC. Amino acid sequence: CASSLAGGGETQYF.

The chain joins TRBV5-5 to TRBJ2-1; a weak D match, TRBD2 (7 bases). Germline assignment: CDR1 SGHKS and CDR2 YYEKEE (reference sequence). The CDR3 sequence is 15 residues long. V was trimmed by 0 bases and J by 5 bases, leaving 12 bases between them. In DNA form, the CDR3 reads TGTGCCAGCAGCTTGGACTTCGGGGGGCACAATGAGCAGTTCTTC. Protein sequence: CASSLDFGGHNEQFF.

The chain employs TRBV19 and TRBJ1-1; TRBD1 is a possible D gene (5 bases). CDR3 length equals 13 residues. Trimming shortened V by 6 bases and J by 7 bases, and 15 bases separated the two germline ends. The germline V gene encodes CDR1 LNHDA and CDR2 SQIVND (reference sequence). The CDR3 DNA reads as TGTGCCAGTAGCCGCCAATCGGGGGTTGAAGCTTTCTTT. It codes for CASSRQSGVEAFF. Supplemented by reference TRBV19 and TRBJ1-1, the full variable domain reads DGGITQSPKYLFRKEGQNVTLSCEQNLNHDAMYWYRQDPGQGLRLIYYSQIVNDFQKGDIAEGYSVSREKKESFPLTVTSAQKNPTAFYLCASSRQSGVEAFFGQGTRLTVV.

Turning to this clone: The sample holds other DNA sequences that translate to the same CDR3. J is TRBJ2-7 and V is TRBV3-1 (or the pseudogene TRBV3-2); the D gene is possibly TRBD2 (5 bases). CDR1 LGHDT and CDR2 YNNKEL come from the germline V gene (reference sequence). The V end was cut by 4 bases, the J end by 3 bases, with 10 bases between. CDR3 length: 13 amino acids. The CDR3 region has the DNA TGTGCCAGCAGCCTCCGGGGTAGCTACGAGCAGTACTTC. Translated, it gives CASSLRGSYEQYF.

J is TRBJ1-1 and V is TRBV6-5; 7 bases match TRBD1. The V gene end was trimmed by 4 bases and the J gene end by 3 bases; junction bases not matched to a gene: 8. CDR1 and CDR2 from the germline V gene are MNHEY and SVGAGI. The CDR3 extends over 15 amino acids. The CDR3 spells CASSSRQGWYTEAFF. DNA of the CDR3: TGTGCCAGCAGTTCCAGACAGGGTTGGTACACTGAAGCTTTCTTT.

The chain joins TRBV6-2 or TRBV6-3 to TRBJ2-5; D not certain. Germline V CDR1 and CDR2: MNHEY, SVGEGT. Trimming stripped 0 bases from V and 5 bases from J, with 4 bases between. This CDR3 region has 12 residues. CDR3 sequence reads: CASSYSRETQYF. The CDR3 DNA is TGTGCCAGCAGTTACTCGAGGGAGACCCAGTACTTC.

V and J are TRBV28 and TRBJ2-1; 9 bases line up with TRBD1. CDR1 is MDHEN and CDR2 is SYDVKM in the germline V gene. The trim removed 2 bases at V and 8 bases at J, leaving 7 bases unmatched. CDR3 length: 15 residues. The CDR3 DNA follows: TGTGCCAGCAGTTTAAGGAAAGGGACAGGGCATGAGCAGTTCTTC. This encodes CASSLRKGTGHEQFF.

The CDR3 spells CASSYRTGEQFF. Written as DNA, the CDR3 is TGCGCCAGCAGCTACAGGACAGGCGAGCAGTTCTTC. This chain uses TRBV5-1 with TRBJ2-1; 7 bases align to TRBD1. The CDR3 length is 12 residues. Germline-derived CDR1 and CDR2 are SGHRS and YFSETQ. J was trimmed by 10 bases and V by 3 bases; bases with no gene match: 4.

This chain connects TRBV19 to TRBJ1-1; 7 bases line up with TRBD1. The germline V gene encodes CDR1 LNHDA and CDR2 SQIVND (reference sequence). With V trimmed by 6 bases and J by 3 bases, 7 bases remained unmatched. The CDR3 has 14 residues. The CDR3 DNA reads TGTGCCAGTAGGCGGGAGGGGGCGCACACTGAAGCTTTCTTT. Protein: CASRREGAHTEAFF.

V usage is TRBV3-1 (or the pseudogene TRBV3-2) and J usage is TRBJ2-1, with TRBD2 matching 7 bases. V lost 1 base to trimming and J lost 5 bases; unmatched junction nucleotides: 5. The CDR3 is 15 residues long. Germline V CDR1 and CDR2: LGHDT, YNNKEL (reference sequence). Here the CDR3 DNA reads TGTGCCAGCAGCCAAGGGCGGGGGATTAACAATGAGCAGTTCTTC. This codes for CASSQGRGINNEQFF.

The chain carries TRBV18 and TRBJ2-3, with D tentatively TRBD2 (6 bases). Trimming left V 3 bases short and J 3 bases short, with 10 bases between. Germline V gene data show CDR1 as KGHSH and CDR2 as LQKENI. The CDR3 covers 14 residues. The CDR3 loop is CASSPVGGTDTQYF. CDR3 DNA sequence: TGTGCCAGCTCACCGGTGGGGGGAACAGATACGCAGTATTTT.

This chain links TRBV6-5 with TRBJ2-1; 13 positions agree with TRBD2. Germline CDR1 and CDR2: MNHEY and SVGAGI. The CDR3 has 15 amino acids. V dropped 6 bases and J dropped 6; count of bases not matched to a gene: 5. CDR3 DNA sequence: TGTGCCAGCAGGGGGGGACTAGCGGGGAGCAATGAGCAGTTCTTC. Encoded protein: CASRGGLAGSNEQFF.

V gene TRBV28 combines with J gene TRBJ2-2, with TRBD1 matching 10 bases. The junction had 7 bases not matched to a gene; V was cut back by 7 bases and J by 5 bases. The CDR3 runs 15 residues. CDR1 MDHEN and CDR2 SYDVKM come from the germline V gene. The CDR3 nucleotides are TGTGCCAGCAACAGACAGGGGGCGGATACCGGGGAGCTGTTTTTT. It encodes CASNRQGADTGELFF.

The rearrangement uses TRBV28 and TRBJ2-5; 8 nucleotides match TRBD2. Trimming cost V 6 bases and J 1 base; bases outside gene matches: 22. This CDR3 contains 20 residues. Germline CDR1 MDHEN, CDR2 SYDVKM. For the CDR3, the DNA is TGTGCCAGCAGCCCGCCCAGGTTAGGACCGTTCACTAGCGGCCAAGAGACCCAGTACTTC. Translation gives CASSPPRLGPFTSGQETQYF. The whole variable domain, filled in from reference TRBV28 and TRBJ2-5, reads DVKVTQSSRYLVKRTGEKVFLECVQDMDHENMFWYRQDPGLGLRLIYFSYDVKMKEKGDIPEGYSVSREKKERFSLILESASTNQTSMYLCASSPPRLGPFTSGQETQYFGPGTRLLVL.

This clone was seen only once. CDR3 loop: CATSRGGSSYNEQFF. The CDR3 nucleotides read TGTGCCACCAGCAGAGGCGGGAGCTCCTACAATGAGCAGTTCTTC. This chain links TRBV15 with TRBJ2-1; 7 bases agree with TRBD2. Trimming cost V 1 base and J 0 bases; bases outside gene matches: 0. CDR1 and CDR2 (germline): LNHNV, YYDKDF (reference sequence). The CDR3 spans 15 residues.

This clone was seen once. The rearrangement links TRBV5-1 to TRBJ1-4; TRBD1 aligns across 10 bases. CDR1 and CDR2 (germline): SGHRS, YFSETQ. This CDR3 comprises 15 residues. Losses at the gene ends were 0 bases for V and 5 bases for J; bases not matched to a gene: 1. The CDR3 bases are TGCGCCAGCAGCTTGGCGGGACAGGGGAATGAAAAACTGTTTTTT. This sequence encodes CASSLAGQGNEKLFF. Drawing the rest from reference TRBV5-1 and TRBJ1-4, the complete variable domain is KAGVTQTPRYLIKTRGQQVTLSCSPISGHRSVSWYQQTPGQGLQFLFEYFSETQRNKGNFPGRFSGRQFSNSRSEMNVSTLELGDSALYLCASSLAGQGNEKLFFGSGTQLSVL.

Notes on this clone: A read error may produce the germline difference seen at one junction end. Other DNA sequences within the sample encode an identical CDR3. DNA for the CDR3: TGCAGCGCAACACCGGACAGGGGCGATGGCTACACCTTT. Translating gives CSATPDRGDGYTF. This rearrangement joins TRBV29-1 to TRBJ1-2, with 9 bases aligning to TRBD1. CDR3 length: 13 amino acids. Germline loops: CDR1 SQVTM, CDR2 ANQGSEA.

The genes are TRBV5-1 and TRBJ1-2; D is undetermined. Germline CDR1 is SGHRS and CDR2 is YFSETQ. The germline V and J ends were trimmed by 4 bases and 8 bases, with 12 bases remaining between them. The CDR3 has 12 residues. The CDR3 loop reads CASSQNAGGYTF. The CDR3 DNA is TGCGCCAGCAGCCAGAATGCGGGGGGCTACACCTTC.

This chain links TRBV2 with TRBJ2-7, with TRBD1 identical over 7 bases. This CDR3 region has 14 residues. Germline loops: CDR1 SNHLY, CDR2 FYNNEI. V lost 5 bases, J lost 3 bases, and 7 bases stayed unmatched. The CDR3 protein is CASSPQGSGYEQYF. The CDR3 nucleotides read TGTGCCAGCAGTCCACAGGGGTCGGGCTACGAGCAGTACTTC. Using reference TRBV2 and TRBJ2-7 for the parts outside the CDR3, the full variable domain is EPEVTQTPSHQVTQMGQEVILRCVPISNHLYFYWYRQILGQKVEFLVSFYNNEISEKSEIFDDQFSVERPDGSNFTLKIRSTKLEDSAMYFCASSPQGSGYEQYFGPGTRLTVT.

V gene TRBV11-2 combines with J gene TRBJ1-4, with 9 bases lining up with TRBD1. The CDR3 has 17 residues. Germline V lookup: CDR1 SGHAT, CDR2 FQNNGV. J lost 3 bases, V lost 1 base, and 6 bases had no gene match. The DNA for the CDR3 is TGTGCCAGCAGCTTAGGCCGGACAGGGGTGGCTAATGAAAAACTGTTTTTT. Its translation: CASSLGRTGVANEKLFF.

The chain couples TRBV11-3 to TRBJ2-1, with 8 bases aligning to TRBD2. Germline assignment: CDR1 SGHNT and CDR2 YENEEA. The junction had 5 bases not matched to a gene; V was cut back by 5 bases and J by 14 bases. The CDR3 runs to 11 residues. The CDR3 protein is CASSATGGEFF. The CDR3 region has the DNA TGTGCCAGCAGCGCCACGGGAGGGGAGTTCTTC.

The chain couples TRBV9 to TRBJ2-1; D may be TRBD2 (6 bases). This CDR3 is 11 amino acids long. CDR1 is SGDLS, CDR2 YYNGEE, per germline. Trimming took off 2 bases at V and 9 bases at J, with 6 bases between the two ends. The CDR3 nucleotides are TGTGCCAGCAGCGTCGGGGGTGAGCAGTTCTTC. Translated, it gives CASSVGGEQFF.

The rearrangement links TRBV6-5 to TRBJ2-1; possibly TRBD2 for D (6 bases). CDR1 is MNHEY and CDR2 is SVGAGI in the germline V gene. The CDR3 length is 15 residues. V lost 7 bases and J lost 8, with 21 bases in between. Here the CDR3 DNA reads TGTGCCAGCACCCGGACGGCAACTAGCTCGCATGAGCAGTTCTTC. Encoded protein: CASTRTATSSHEQFF.

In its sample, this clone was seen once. CDR3 in DNA: TGTGCCAGCTCACCAACCTGGGGGGAGAATCAGCCCCAGCATTTT. Protein product: CASSPTWGENQPQHF. The chain joins TRBV18 to TRBJ1-5; D possibly corresponds to TRBD1 (5 bases). Germline V gene data show CDR1 as KGHSH and CDR2 as LQKENI. V was pared by 2 bases and J by 4 bases, with 12 bases between. The CDR3 is 15 residues long.